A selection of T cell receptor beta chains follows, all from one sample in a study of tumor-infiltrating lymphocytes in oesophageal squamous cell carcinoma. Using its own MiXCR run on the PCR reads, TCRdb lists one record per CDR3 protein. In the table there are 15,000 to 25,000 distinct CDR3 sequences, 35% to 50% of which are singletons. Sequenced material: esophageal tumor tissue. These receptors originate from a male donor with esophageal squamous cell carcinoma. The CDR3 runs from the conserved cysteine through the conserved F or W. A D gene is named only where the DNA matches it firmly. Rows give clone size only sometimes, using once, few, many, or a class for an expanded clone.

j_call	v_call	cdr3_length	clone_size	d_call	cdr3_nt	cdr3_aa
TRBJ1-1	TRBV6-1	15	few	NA	TGTGCCAGCAGTTACCGTTCAGGGGTGGGGACTGAAGCTTTCTTT	CASSYRSGVGTEAFF
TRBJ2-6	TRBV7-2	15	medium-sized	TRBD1	TGTGCCAGCAGTACAGGGGACTCTGGGGCCAACGTCCTGACTTTC	CASSTGDSGANVLTF
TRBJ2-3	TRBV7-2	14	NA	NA	TGTGCCAGCAGCTTAGGCCTAGCTCGGCATACGCAGTATTTT	CASSLGLARHTQYF
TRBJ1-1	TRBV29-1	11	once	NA	TGCAGCAAACGGTGGGGCACTGAAGCTTTCTTT	CSKRWGTEAFF
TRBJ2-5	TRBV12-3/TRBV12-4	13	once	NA	TGTGCCAGCAGTTTAACAGAACTCGGGACCCAGTACTTC	CASSLTELGTQYF
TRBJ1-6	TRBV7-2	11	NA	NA	TGTGCCAGCAGCGCACAGTACGAGCAGTACTTT	CASSAQYEQYF
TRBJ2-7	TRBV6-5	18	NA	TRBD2	TGTGCCAGCACCGATGGACTAGCGGGAGGGCCAGGGGTCTACGAGCAGTACTTC	CASTDGLAGGPGVYEQYF
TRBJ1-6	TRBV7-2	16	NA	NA	TGTGCCAGCAGCTTAGGCGGGGGGCGGAGGGATTCACCCCTCCACTTT	CASSLGGGRRDSPLHF
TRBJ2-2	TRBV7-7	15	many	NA	TGTGCTAGCAGCTTGGGGAGTAGCCACGACGGGGAGCTGTTTTTT	CASSLGSSHDGELFF
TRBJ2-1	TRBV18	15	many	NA	TGTGCCAGCTCACCAGGCCAGAGCTCCTACAATGAGCAGTTCTTC	CASSPGQSSYNEQFF
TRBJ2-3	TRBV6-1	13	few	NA	TGTGCCACCTCGACAACTAGCACAGATACGCAGTATTTT	CATSTTSTDTQYF
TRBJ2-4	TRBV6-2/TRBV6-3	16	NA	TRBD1	TGTGCCAGCAGGAGACAGGGGGCGCTTACCAAAAACATTCAGTACTTC	CASRRQGALTKNIQYF
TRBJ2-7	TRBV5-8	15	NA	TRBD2	TGTGCCAGCAGCGAGGGGCGGGAGCTCTCCTACGAGCAGTACTTC	CASSEGRELSYEQYF
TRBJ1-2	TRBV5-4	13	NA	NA	TGTGCCAGCAGCCCAATGAGAGACTATGGCTACACCTTC	CASSPMRDYGYTF
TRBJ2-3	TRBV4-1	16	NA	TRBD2	TGCGCCAGCAGCCAAGACAGGTTCGCGGGAGGAGATACGCAGTATTTT	CASSQDRFAGGDTQYF
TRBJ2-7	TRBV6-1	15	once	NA	TGTGCCAGCAGTGAAGCTAGCGTCCGGATCTACGAGCAGTACTTC	CASSEASVRIYEQYF
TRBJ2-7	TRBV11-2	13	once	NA	TGTGCCAGCAGCTTAGAACGGGCGCAAGAGCAGTACTTC	CASSLERAQEQYF
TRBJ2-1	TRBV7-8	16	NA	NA	TGTGCCAGCAGCTTAAAAAGGCTAGTGACTAACAATGAGCAGTTCTTC	CASSLKRLVTNNEQFF
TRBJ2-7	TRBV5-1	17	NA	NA	TGCGCCAGCAGCTTGGGAAATACAGGGATGTACTCCTACGAGCAGTACTTC	CASSLGNTGMYSYEQYF
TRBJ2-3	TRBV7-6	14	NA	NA	TGTGCCAGCAGCTTAGGGCCGCAGGGGGATACGCAGTATTTT	CASSLGPQGDTQYF
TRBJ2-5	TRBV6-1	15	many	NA	TGTGCCAGCAGTGAATGGGGCGTACACCAAGAGACCCAGTACTTC	CASSEWGVHQETQYF
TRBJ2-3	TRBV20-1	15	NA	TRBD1	TGCAGTGCTAGCCCCGACAGGGTGAGTGGAGATACGCAGTATTTT	CSASPDRVSGDTQYF